Following are 5 T cell receptor beta chains from one sample sequenced in a study of tumor-infiltrating lymphocytes in localized non-small cell lung cancer. Measured with immunoSEQ multiplex PCR; TCRdb has only the in-frame clones, and not every one. This sample has 15,000 to 20,000 clones; about 42% occur once, and the top ten carry about a sixth. Input material: lung tumor tissue. Receptor source: a human donor with non-small cell lung cancer.

Within the sample, this clone is medium-sized. The rearrangement uses TRBV7-6 and TRBJ1-1; D perhaps matches TRBD1 (5 bases). The CDR3 contains 15 residues. Germline loops: CDR1 SGHVS, CDR2 FNYEAQ. Trimming took 1 base from V and 0 from J, leaving 9 bases between them. CDR3: CASSLGQFMNTEAFF. CDR3 DNA sequence: TGTGCCAGCAGCTTAGGACAGTTCATGAACACTGAAGCTTTCTTT.

This clone was seen repeatedly, ten times or more. The rearrangement links TRBV9 to TRBJ2-3, with a possible D match to TRBD1 (6 bases). Germline V lookup: CDR1 SGDLS, CDR2 YYNGEE. Trimming removed 5 bases at V and 1 base at J, with 11 bases between. This CDR3 has 14 residues. CDR3 sequence reads: CASSKGVGTDTQYF. CDR3 bases: TGTGCCAGCAGTAAGGGGGTCGGCACAGATACGCAGTATTTT.

The rearrangement joins TRBV5-4 to TRBJ1-1, with 10 bases that match TRBD1. Losses at the gene ends were 4 bases for V and 5 bases for J; bases not matched to a gene: 8. Germline V gene sequence: CDR1 SGHNT, CDR2 YYREEE (reference sequence). The CDR3 consists of 15 residues. The CDR3 reads CASSPGGTGVTEAFF. The CDR3 DNA is TGTGCCAGCAGCCCCGGCGGGACAGGGGTAACTGAAGCTTTCTTT.

The chain carries TRBV5-4 and TRBJ2-2; tentatively, D is TRBD1 or TRBD2 (6 bases each). CDR1 SGHNT and CDR2 YYREEE come from the germline V gene (reference sequence). The V gene lost 0 bases and the J gene lost 3 bases, with 12 bases spanning the gap. The CDR3 extends over 16 amino acids. CDR3 sequence: CASSLGGALDTGELFF. The CDR3 nucleotides read TGTGCCAGCAGCTTGGGGGGGGCGTTGGACACCGGGGAGCTGTTTTTT.

The chain uses TRBV7-3 and TRBJ2-1, with 10 bases identical to TRBD2. The germline CDR1 and CDR2 sequences are SGHTA and FQGTGA. V lost 5 bases to trimming and J lost 6 bases; unmatched junction nucleotides: 7. The CDR3 loop spans 15 amino acids. The DNA of the CDR3 is TGTGCCAGCAGCCCCACTAGCGGGGCTGTCAATGAGCAGTTCTTC. This translates into CASSPTSGAVNEQFF.